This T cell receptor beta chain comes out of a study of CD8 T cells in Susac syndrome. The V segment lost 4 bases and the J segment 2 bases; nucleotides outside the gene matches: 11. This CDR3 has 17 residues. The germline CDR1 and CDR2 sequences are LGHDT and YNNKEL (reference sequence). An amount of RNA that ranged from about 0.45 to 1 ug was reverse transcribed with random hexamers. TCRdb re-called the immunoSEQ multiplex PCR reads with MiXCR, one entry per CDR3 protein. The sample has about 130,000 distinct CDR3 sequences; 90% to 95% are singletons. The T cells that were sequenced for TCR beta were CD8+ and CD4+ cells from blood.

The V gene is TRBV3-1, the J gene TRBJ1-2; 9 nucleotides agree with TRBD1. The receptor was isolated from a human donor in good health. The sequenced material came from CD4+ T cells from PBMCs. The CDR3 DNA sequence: TGTGCCAGCAGCCTACTCAACAGGGGGCGTTCAAACTATGGCTACACCTTC. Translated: CASSLLNRGRSNYGYTF.